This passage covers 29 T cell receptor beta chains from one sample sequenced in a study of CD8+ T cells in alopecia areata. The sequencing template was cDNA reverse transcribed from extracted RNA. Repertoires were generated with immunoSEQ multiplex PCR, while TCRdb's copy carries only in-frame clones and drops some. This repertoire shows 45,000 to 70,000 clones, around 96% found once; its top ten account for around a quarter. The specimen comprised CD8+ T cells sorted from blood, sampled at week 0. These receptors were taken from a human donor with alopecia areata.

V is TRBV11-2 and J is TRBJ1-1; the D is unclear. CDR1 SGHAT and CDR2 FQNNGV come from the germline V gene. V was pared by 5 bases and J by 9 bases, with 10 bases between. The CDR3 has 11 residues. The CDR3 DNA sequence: TGTGCCAGCAGCGCCCGGCCGCAAGCTTTCTTT. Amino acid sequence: CASSARPQAFF.

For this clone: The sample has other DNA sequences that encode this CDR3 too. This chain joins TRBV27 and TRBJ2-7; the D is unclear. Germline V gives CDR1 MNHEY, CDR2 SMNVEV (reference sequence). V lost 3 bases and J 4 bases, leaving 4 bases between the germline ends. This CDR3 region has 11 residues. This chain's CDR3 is CASSLGYEQYF. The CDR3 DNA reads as TGTGCCAGCAGTTTGGGTTACGAGCAGTACTTC.

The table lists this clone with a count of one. The CDR3 sequence: CASSQDGGPNNEQFF. Written as DNA, the CDR3 is TGCGCCAGCAGCCAAGATGGGGGCCCAAACAATGAGCAGTTCTTC. This chain connects TRBV4-3 to TRBJ2-1, with D possibly matching TRBD1 (6 bases). Trimming removed 0 bases from V and 5 bases from J, with 11 bases in between. Germline-derived CDR1 and CDR2 are LGHNA and YSLEER. The CDR3 runs to 15 residues.

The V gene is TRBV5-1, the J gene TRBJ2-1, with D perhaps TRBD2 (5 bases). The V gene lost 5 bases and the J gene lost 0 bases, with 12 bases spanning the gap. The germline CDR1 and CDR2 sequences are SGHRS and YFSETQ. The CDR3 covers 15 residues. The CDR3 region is CASSRRTRSYNEQFF. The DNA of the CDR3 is TGCGCCAGCAGTAGGAGGACTCGCTCCTACAATGAGCAGTTCTTC.

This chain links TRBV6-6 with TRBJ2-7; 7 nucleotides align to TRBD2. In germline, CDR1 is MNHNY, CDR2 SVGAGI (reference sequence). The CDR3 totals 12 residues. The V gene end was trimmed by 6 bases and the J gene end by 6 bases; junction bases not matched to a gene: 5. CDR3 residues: CASRSGTIEQYF. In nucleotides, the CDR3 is TGTGCCAGCAGATCGGGGACTATCGAGCAGTACTTC.

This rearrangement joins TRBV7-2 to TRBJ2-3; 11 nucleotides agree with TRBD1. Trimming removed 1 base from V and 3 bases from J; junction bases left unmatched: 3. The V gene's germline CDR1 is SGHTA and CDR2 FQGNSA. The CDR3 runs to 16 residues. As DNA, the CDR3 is TGTGCCAGCAGCTTAGAGGGGACAGGGGGAACAGATACGCAGTATTTT. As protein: CASSLEGTGGTDTQYF.

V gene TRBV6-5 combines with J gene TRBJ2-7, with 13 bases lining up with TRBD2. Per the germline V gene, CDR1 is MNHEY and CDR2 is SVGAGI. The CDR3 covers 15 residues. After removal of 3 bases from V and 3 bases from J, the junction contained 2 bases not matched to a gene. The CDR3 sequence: CASSYGTSGIYEQYF. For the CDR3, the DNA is TGTGCCAGCAGTTATGGGACTAGCGGGATCTACGAGCAGTACTTC.

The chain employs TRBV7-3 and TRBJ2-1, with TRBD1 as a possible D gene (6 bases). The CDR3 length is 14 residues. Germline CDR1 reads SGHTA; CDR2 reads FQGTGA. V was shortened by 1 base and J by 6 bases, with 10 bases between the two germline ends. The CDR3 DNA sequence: TGTGCCAGCAGCTTAAGGGGGCAGGTCAATGAGCAGTTCTTC. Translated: CASSLRGQVNEQFF. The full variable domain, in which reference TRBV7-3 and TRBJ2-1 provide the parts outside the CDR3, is GAGVSQTPSNKVTEKGKYVELRCDPISGHTALYWYRQSLGQGPEFLIYFQGTGAADDSGLPNDRFFAVRPEGSVSTLKIQRTERGDSAVYLCASSLRGQVNEQFFGPGTRLTVL.

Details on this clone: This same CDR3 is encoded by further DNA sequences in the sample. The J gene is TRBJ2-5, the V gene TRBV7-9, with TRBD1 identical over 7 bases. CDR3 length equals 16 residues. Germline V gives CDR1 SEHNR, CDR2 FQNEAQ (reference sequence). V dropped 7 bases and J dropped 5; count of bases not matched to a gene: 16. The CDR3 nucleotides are TGTGCCAGCACTAATTCCCGGGACAGAGTTCGGGAGACCCAGTACTTC. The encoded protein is CASTNSRDRVRETQYF.

CDR3 loop: CASSQVPGGSTDTQYF. In DNA, the CDR3 is TGCGCCAGCAGCCAAGTGCCGGGGGGCTCCACAGATACGCAGTATTTT. The chain carries TRBV4-1 and TRBJ2-3, with D possibly being TRBD2 (7 bases). Per the germline V gene, CDR1 is MGHRA and CDR2 is YSYEKL. V gave up 1 base and J gave up 2 bases, with 13 bases separating them. This CDR3 is built from 16 residues.

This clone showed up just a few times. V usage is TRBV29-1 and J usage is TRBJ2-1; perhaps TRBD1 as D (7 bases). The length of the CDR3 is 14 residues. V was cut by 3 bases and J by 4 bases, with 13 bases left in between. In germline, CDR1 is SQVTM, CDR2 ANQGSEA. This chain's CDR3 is CSVEVQGTYNEQFF. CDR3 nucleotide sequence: TGCAGCGTTGAGGTACAGGGGACTTACAATGAGCAGTTCTTC.

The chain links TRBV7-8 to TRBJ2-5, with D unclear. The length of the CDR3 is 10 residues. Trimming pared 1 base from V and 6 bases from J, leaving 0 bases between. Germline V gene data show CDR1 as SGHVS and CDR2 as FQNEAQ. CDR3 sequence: CASSLETQYF. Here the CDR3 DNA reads TGTGCCAGCAGCTTAGAGACCCAGTACTTC.

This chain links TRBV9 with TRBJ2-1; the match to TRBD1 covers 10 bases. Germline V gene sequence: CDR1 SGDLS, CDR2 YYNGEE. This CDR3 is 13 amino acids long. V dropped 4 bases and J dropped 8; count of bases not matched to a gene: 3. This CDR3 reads CASSRDRGHEQFF. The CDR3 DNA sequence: TGTGCCAGCAGCCGGGACAGGGGTCATGAGCAGTTCTTC.

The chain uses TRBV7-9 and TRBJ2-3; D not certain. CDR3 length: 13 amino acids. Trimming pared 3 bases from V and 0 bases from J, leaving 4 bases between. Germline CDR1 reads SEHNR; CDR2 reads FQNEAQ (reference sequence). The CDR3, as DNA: TGTGCCAGCAGCTTCCCTAGCACAGATACGCAGTATTTT. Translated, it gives CASSFPSTDTQYF.

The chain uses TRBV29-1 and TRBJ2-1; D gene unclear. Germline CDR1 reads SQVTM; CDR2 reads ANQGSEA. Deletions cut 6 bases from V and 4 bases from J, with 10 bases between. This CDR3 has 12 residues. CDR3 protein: CSVSPPYNEQFF. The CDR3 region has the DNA TGCAGCGTCTCACCCCCATACAATGAGCAGTTCTTC.

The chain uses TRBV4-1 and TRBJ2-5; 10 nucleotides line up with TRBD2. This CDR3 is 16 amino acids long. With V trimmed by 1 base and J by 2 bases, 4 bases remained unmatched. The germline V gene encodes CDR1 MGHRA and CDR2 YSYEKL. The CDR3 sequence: CASSQVAGGIQETQYF. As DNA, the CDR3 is TGCGCCAGCAGCCAAGTAGCGGGGGGTATTCAAGAGACCCAGTACTTC.

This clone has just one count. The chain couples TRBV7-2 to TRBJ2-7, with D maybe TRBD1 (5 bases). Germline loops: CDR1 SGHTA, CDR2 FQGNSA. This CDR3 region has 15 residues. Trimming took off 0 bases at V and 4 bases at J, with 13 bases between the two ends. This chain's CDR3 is CASSLAAYRQYEQYF. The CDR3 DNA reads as TGTGCCAGCAGCTTAGCCGCCTATAGACAGTACGAGCAGTACTTC.

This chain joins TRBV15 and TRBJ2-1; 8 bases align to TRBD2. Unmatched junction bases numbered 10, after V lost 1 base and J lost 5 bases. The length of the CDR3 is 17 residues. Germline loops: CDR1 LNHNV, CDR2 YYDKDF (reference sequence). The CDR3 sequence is CATSRASFRGGHNEQFF. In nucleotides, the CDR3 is TGTGCCACCAGCAGAGCCTCATTCCGGGGGGGCCACAATGAGCAGTTCTTC. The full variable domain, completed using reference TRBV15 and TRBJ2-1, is DAMVIQNPRYQVTQFGKPVTLSCSQTLNHNVMYWYQQKSSQAPKLLFHYYDKDFNNEADTPDNFQSRRPNTSFCFLDIRSPGLGDTAMYLCATSRASFRGGHNEQFFGPGTRLTVL.

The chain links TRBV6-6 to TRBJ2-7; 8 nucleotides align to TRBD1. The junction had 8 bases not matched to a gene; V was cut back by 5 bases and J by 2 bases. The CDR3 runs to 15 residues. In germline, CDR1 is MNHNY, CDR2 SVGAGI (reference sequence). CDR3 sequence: CASSAPGQDPYEQYF. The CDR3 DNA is TGTGCCAGCAGTGCCCCGGGACAGGATCCCTACGAGCAGTACTTC.

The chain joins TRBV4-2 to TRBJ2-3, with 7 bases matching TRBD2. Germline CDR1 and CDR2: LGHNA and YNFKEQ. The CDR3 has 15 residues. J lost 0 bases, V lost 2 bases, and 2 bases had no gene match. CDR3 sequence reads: CASSQLAASTDTQYF. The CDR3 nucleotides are TGTGCCAGCAGCCAACTAGCGGCTAGCACAGATACGCAGTATTTT.

CDR3 DNA sequence: TGTGCCAGCAGTTCGACAGCTTACACAGATACGCAGTATTTT. Translated: CASSSTAYTDTQYF. This chain uses TRBV6-6 with TRBJ2-3, with D perhaps TRBD1 (5 bases). The V gene's germline CDR1 is MNHNY and CDR2 SVGAGI (reference sequence). CDR3 length: 14 residues. Trimming stripped 4 bases from V and 2 bases from J, with 10 bases between.

CDR3 residues: CASSVAGRGYTF. The CDR3 bases are TGTGCCAGCAGCGTAGCAGGGCGAGGCTACACCTTC. The rearrangement links TRBV9 to TRBJ1-2, with D tentatively TRBD1 (5 bases). V lost 0 bases, J lost 8 bases, and 8 bases lay in between. CDR1 and CDR2 (germline): SGDLS, YYNGEE. The CDR3 is made up of 12 amino acids.

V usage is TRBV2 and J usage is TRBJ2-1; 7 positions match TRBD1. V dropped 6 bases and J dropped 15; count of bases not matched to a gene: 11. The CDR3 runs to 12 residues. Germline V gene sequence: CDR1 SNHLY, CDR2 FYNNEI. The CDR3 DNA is TGTGCCAGCAGCTGGAGCCGGGACAGCGGGTTCTTC. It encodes CASSWSRDSGFF.

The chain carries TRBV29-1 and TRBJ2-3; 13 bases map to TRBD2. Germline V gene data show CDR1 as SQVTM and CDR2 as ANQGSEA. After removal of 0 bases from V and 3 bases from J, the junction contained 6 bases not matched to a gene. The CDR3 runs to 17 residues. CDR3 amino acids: CSVEDGRLAGGTDTQYF. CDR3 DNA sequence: TGCAGCGTTGAAGATGGACGACTAGCGGGGGGAACAGATACGCAGTATTTT.

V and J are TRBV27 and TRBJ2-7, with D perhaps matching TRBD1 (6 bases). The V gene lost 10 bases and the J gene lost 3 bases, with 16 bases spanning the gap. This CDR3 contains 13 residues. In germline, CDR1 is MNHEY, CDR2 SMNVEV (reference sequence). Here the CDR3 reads CATRGHGDYEQYF. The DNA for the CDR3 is TGTGCCACCAGGGGACATGGGGACTACGAGCAGTACTTC.

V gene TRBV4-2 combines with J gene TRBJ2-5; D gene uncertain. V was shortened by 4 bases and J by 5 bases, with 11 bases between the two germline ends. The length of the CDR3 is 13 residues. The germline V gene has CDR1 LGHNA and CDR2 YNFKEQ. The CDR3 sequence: CASSLTFGETQYF. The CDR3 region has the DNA TGTGCCAGCAGCCTAACTTTCGGCGAGACCCAGTACTTC.

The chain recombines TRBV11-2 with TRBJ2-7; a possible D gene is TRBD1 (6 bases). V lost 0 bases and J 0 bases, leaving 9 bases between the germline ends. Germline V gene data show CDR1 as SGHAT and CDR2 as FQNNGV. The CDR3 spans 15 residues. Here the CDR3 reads CASSLEWGLSYEQYF. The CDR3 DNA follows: TGTGCCAGCAGCTTAGAGTGGGGGCTCTCCTACGAGCAGTACTTC.

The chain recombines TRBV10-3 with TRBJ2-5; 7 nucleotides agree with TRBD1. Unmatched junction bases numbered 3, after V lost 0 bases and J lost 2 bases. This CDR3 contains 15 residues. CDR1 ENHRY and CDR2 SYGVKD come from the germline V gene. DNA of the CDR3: TGTGCCATCAGTGAGTCCTTGACAGGGCAAGAGACCCAGTACTTC. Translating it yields CAISESLTGQETQYF.

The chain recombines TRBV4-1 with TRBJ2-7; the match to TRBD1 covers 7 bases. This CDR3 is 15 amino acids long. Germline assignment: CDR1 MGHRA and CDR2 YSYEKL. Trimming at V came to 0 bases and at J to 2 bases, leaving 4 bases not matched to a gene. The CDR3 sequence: CASSQDLTGAYEQYF. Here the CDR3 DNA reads TGCGCCAGCAGCCAAGATCTAACAGGGGCCTACGAGCAGTACTTC.